This T cell receptor (beta chain) was identified during a study of shared T cell receptors in the human thymus. Profiled with immunoSEQ multiplex PCR; TCRdb holds only in-frame clones, not every one. The table has some 640,000 clones, about 90% seen once. The CDR3 extends over 15 amino acids. These data also formed part of another study, on human thymus T cells. Per that paper: In corrective heart surgery, resections were taken, and these provided the thymus tissue. Biased V and J segment usage appeared in thymus and peripheral blood. Overlap was high between thymic repertoires from unrelated individuals, as reported in related research.

This TCR derives from a boy in the first two years of life with a congenital heart defect. Sequenced: thymocytes. This rearrangement joins TRBV7-5 to TRBJ2-7; no DNA check was done on the table's D call, TRBD2. TRBV7-5 is given as a pseudogene. CDR3 in amino acids: CARSLVGQRVYEQYF. The DNA for the CDR3 is TGTGCCAGAAGCTTAGTAGGTCAACGGGTTTACGAGCAGTACTTC.